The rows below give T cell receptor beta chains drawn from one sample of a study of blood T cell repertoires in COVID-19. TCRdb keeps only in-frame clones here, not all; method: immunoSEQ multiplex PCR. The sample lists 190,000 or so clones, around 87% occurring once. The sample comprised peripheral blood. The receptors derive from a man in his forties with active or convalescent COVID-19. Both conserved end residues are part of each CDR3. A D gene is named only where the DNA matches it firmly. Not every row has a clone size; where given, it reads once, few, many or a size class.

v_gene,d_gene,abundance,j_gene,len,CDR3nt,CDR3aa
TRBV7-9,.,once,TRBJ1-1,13,TGTGCCAGCAGCTTAGTAGTGGTCACTGAAGCTTTCTTT,CASSLVVVTEAFF
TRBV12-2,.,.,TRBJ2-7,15,TGTGCAAGTCGCTGGGGACAGGTGATCTCCTACGAGCAGTACTTC,CASRWGQVISYEQYF
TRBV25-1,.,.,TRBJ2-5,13,TGTGCCAGCAGGGAGCGGGTCGGGGAGACCCAGTACTTC,CASRERVGETQYF
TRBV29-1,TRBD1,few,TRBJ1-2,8,TGCAGCGTGACAGGGGGCGAGTTC,CSVTGGEF
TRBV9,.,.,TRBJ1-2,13,TGTGCCAGCAGCGTAGCGGGATTGAGCGGCTACACCTTC,CASSVAGLSGYTF
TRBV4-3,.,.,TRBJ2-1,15,TGCGCCAGCAGCGCCGCTAGCAGCCCCTACAATGAGCAGTTCTTC,CASSAASSPYNEQFF
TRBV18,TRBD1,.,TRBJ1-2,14,TGTGCCAGCTCACCATCACAGGGGATGGATGGCTACACCTTC,CASSPSQGMDGYTF
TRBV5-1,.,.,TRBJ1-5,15,TGCGCCAGCAGCAGAGGACAGACATCGAATCAGCCCCAGCATTTT,CASSRGQTSNQPQHF
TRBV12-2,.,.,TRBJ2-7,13,TGTGCAAGTCGCTTCCGACAATCCTACGAGCAGTACTTC,CASRFRQSYEQYF
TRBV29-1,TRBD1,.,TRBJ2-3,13,TGCAGCGTTGGGGACAGGGTTGCAGATACGCAGTATTTT,CSVGDRVADTQYF
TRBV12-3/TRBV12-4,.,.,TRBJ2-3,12,TGTGCCAGCAGCAACTCTCTGGATACGCAGTATTTT,CASSNSLDTQYF
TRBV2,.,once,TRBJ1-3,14,TGTGCCAGCAGCGCATCGGGGTTAGGAAACACCATATATTTT,CASSASGLGNTIYF
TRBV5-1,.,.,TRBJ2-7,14,TGCGCCAGCAGCTTGGCAGAGGGCCCTTACGAGCAGTACTTC,CASSLAEGPYEQYF
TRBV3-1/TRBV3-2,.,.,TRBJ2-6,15,TGTGCCAGCAGGGGTCGGGTGGCTGGGGCCAACGTCCTGACTTTC,CASRGRVAGANVLTF
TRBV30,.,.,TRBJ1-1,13,TGTGCCTGGAGTGTACGGCTGGGGCAAGAAGCTTTCTTT,CAWSVRLGQEAFF
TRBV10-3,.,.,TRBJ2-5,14,TGTGCCATCAGTGAGAGTCAAGCGGGAGAGACCCAGTACTTC,CAISESQAGETQYF
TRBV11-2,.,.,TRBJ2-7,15,TGTGCCAGCAGCCAAGGGGGGGCGGGGAGCTACGAGCAGTACTTC,CASSQGGAGSYEQYF
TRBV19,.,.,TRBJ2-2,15,TGTGCCAGTAGTAGTTCGTGGGGGGACACCGGGGAGCTGTTTTTT,CASSSSWGDTGELFF
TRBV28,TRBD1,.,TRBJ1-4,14,TGTGCCAGCAGGGGGGGACAGGTTAATGAAAAACTGTTTTTT,CASRGGQVNEKLFF
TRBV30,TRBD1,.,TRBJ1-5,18,TGTGCCTGGAGTGTAGGGCAGGGGGGAGCCTATAGCAATCAGCCCCAGCATTTT,CAWSVGQGGAYSNQPQHF
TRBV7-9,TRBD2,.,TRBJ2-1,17,TGTGCCAGCAGCGGCAGCGGACTAGCGGGGGGAGGGAATGAGCAGTTCTTC,CASSGSGLAGGGNEQFF
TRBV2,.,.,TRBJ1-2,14,TGTGCCAGCAGTGAAACGTTGGGGAGATATGGCTACACCTTC,CASSETLGRYGYTF
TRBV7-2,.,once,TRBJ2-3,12,TGTGCCAGCAGTCAATCAGCAGATACGCAGTATTTT,CASSQSADTQYF
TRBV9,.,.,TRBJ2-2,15,TGTGCCAGCAGCGTAGCTGTGGGGCACACCGGGGAGCTGTTTTTT,CASSVAVGHTGELFF